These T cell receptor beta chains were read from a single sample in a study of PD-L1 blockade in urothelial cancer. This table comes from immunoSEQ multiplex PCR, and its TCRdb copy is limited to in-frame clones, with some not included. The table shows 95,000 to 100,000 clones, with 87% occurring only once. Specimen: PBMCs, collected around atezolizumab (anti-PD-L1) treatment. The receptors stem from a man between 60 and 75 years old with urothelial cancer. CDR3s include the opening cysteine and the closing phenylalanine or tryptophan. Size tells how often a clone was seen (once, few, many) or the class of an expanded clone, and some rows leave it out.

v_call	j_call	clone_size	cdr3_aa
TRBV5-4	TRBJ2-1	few	CASSPGTSGYNEQFF
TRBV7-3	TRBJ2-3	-	CASSSGQGLNTDTQYF
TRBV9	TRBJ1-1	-	CASSVDQRVNTEAFF
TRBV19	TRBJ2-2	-	CASSMRLAGFTGELFF
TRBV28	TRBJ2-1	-	CASSFRGGAYNEQFF
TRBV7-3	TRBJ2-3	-	CASSQEVGPTGTDTQYF
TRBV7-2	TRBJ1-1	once	CASSLVPRGGTEAFF
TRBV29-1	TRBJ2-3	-	CSVDERGGSTDTQYF
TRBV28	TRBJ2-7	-	CASRPPGGSYEQYF
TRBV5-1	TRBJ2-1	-	CASSPLRAVYNEQFF
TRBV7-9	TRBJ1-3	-	CASKEGTGNTIYF
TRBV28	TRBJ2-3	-	CASSPTGGPTSTDTQYF
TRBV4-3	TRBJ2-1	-	CASSYRPQGIGNEQFF
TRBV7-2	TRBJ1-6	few	CASSTRGHSPLHF
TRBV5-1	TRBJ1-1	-	CASSLGDRAEAFF
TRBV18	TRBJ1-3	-	CASSPTGTGPGNTIYF
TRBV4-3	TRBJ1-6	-	CASSRDWDSPLHF
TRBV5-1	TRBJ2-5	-	CASSLRPSGGQETQYF
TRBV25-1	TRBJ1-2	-	CASSESAGGFYGYTF
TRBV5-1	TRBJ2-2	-	CASSLEGGRNTGELFF
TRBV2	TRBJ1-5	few	CASSAQGHGQPQHF
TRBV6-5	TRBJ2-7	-	CASRLGQGAFYEQYF
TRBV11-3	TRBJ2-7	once	CASSLRAGSYEQYF
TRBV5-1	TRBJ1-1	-	CASSPDWRTEAFF
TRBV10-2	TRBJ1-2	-	CASKTGSDGYTF
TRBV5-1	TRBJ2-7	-	CASSLDFRYEQYF
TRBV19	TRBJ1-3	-	CASSIPHSLSGNTIYF
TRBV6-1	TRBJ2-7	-	CASSLGTGGYEQYF
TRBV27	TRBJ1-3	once	CASSFDRFLNTIYF
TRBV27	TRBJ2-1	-	CASSGSYNEQFF
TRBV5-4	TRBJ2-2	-	CASTKTSGRNTGELFF
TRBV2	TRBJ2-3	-	CASWSSFTDTQYF
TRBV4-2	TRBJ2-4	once	CASSRDRGAEKDIQYF
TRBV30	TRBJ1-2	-	CAWSVRRGRDYGYTF
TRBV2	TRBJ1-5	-	CASSPTASNQPQHF
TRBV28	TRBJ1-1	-	CASSVTSGVNTEAFF
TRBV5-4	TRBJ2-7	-	CASSSGALYEQYF
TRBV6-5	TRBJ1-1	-	CASSYTDRGNTEAFF
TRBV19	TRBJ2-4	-	CASKEGTALAKNIQYF
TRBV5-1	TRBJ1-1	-	CASSPGQFENTEAFF
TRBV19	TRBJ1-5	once	CASSTPQKGNQPQHF
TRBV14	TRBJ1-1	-	CASSQVRDTEAFF
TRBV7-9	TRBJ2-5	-	CASSPSPGTSGRETQYF
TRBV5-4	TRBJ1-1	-	CASSSRQDPPEAFF
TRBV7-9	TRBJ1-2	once	CASSQGTAANYGYTF
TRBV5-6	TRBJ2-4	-	CASRAGENIQYF
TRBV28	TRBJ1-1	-	CASSSPDRGPTEAFF
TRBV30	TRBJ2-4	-	CAWSRGGPLAKNIQYF
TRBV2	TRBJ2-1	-	CASSSGTSYNEQFF
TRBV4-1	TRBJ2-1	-	CASSQGPSLAVSYNEQFF
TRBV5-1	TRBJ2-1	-	CASSSTGTGHNEQFF
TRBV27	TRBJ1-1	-	CASSSPQRNTEAFF
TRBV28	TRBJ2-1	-	CASSLPPWTGRNEQFF
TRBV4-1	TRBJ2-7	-	CASRNRGGSEQYF
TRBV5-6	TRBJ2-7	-	CASSRGDYEQYF
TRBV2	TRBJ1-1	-	CASKLVRGTANTEAFF
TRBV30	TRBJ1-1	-	CAWSSGGNTEAFF
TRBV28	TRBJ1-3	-	CASSLYTGGAGNTIYF
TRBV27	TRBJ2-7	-	CASSLVPPSGSRPGEQYF
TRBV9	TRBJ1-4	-	CASSADSPSVATNEKLFF